The 18 T cell receptor beta chains below were found in one sample sequenced in a study of T cells after yellow fever vaccination. TCRdb ran MiXCR on the 5' RACE reads and lists one entry per CDR3 protein. This table holds more than 95,000 distinct CDR3 sequences, around 9.8% found once. This specimen was CD8+ T cells sorted from PBMCs, taken on the day of the yellow fever booster vaccination. These receptors were obtained from a man in his late teens or twenties who received the YFV17D yellow fever vaccine.

This clonotype appeared a few times. The gene calls are TRBV7-6 and TRBJ2-3, with 7 bases matching TRBD1. V gave up 1 base and J gave up 1 base; unmatched junction bases: 8. The CDR3 has 17 residues. Germline V lookup: CDR1 SGHVS, CDR2 FNYEAQ. DNA of the CDR3: TGTGCCAGCAGCTTAGTAGGGGGCCTCACACGCACAGATACGCAGTATTTT. The encoded protein is CASSLVGGLTRTDTQYF.

The V call is TRBV7-9, the J call TRBJ2-4; D is uncertain. Per germline, CDR1 SEHNR and CDR2 FQNEAQ (reference sequence). The CDR3 loop spans 13 amino acids. The V gene lost 8 bases and the J gene lost 9 bases, with 17 bases spanning the gap. CDR3 in DNA: TGTGCCAGCGACCGTTGGCTAGATGGCATTCAGTACTTC. Translating gives CASDRWLDGIQYF.

The table lists this clonotype with a few counts. The V gene is TRBV7-9, the J gene TRBJ2-7; D is uncertain. The V end lost 1 base, the J end lost 3 bases, and 4 bases lay between the germline ends. CDR1 is SEHNR and CDR2 is FQNEAQ in the germline V gene (reference sequence). CDR3 length equals 12 residues. The CDR3 nucleotides are TGTGCCAGCAGCTTAGGAGACTACGAGCAGTACTTC. It yields the protein CASSLGDYEQYF.

This clonotype was detected many times. The chain uses TRBV28 and TRBJ2-5, with 9 positions matching TRBD2. CDR3 length: 15 residues. V was clipped by 3 bases and J by 4 bases; unmatched bases: 6. CDR1 MDHEN and CDR2 SYDVKM come from the germline V gene. Here the CDR3 DNA reads TGTGCCAGCAGTTTGTCAGCGGGGGGTTTAGAGACCCAGTACTTC. Its protein product is CASSLSAGGLETQYF.

This clonotype was picked up a small number of times. The rearrangement joins TRBV6-2 or TRBV6-3 to TRBJ2-1, with 11 bases that match TRBD2. The CDR3 is 16 residues long. Trimming removed 7 bases from V and 2 bases from J; junction bases left unmatched: 7. From germline, CDR1 is MNHEY and CDR2 SVGEGT. The CDR3 sequence is CASTSLAGGAYNEQFF. The CDR3 DNA reads TGTGCCAGCACCTCCCTAGCGGGGGGAGCCTACAATGAGCAGTTCTTC.

The V call is TRBV10-3, the J call TRBJ1-2, with D possibly matching TRBD1 (5 bases). Between the trimmed V and J ends, which lost 3 bases and 5 bases, there was a span of 10 bases. The CDR3 consists of 13 residues. The germline CDR1 and CDR2 sequences are ENHRY and SYGVKD. In DNA, the CDR3 is TGTGCCATCAGTGAAGACAGCGAATATGGCTACACCTTC. This sequence encodes CAISEDSEYGYTF.

This clonotype has only a few counts. The chain has TRBV11-2 and TRBJ1-5, with no clear D. The germline V gene encodes CDR1 SGHAT and CDR2 FQNNGV. The CDR3 contains 11 residues. The V gene lost 4 bases and the J gene lost 9 bases, with 7 bases spanning the gap. The DNA of the CDR3 is TGTGCCAGCAGCTCCCCCGGGCCCCAGCATTTT. Its protein is CASSSPGPQHF.

This clonotype was counted many times. This rearrangement joins TRBV4-2 to TRBJ2-1, with TRBD2 identical over 9 bases. CDR3 length equals 16 residues. From germline, CDR1 is LGHNA and CDR2 YNFKEQ. V trimming: 0 bases; J trimming: 8 bases; junction bases outside the gene matches: 8. This CDR3 reads CASSQEPGGGADEQFF. CDR3 in DNA: TGTGCCAGCAGCCAAGAACCGGGCGGGGGGGCCGATGAGCAGTTCTTC.

The chain recombines TRBV15 with TRBJ2-5; D may correspond to TRBD1 or TRBD2 (6 bases each). The germline CDR1 and CDR2 sequences are LNHNV and YYDKDF (reference sequence). CDR3 size: 15 residues. V dropped 8 bases and J dropped 2 bases, with 18 bases sitting between them. The CDR3 loop is CATGGRRGRQETQYF. DNA for the CDR3: TGTGCCACCGGGGGGCGGCGGGGAAGACAAGAGACCCAGTACTTC.

The chain couples TRBV9 to TRBJ2-5; no firm D call. The germline gives CDR1 SGDLS, CDR2 YYNGEE. This CDR3 region has 13 residues. Trimming shortened V by 6 bases and J by 7 bases, and 16 bases separated the two germline ends. The CDR3 DNA is TGTGCCAGCACCGCTGGTCAATCCGGGACCCAGTACTTC. This encodes CASTAGQSGTQYF.

This clonotype has only a few counts. The chain joins TRBV9 to TRBJ1-3; 8 nucleotides line up with TRBD1. The CDR3 totals 16 residues. After removal of 0 bases from V and 4 bases from J, the junction contained 6 bases not matched to a gene. Germline-derived CDR1 and CDR2 are SGDLS and YYNGEE. The CDR3 protein is CASSVARWDRGNTIYF. CDR3 bases: TGTGCCAGCAGCGTAGCTCGGTGGGACAGGGGAAACACCATATATTTT.

This clonotype has ten or more counts. V and J are TRBV6-4 and TRBJ2-3, with 9 bases matching TRBD1. Germline V gene data show CDR1 as MRHNA and CDR2 as SNTAGT. V shed 6 bases and J 0 bases; nucleotides not matched to a gene: 4. This CDR3 comprises 15 residues. The CDR3 sequence: CASSRGTGSTDTQYF. The CDR3, as DNA: TGTGCCAGCAGCCGCGGGACAGGGAGCACAGATACGCAGTATTTT.

This clonotype was seen only a few times. The rearrangement joins TRBV20-1 to TRBJ1-2; 10 positions agree with TRBD1. Germline V gives CDR1 DFQATT, CDR2 SNEGSKA (reference sequence). CDR3 length: 17 amino acids. J lost 4 bases, V lost 5 bases, and 16 bases had no gene match. In DNA, the CDR3 is TGCAGTGCTGAGGGACAGGGGCTCCCTCAGGGGATCTATGGCTACACCTTC. Translated: CSAEGQGLPQGIYGYTF.

The chain uses TRBV6-2 or TRBV6-3 and TRBJ2-1; D may be TRBD1 (5 bases). The V and J ends lost 4 bases and 4 bases respectively, with 8 bases between them. The germline CDR1 and CDR2 sequences are MNHEY and SVGEGT. The CDR3 totals 13 residues. CDR3 amino acids: CASSSTVYNEQFF. CDR3 nucleotides: TGTGCCAGCAGTTCGACAGTTTACAATGAGCAGTTCTTC.

The chain combines TRBV20-1 with TRBJ2-5, with D possibly being TRBD2 (6 bases). The germline V gene has CDR1 DFQATT and CDR2 SNEGSKA (reference sequence). The CDR3 totals 15 residues. Trimming removed 3 bases from V and 1 base from J, with 15 bases in between. CDR3 sequence reads: CSARAGRGSQETQYF. CDR3 nucleotides: TGCAGTGCTAGGGCGGGCCGGGGGAGCCAAGAGACCCAGTACTTC.

This clonotype turned up a few times. The chain joins TRBV5-1 to TRBJ2-5, with D perhaps TRBD2 (6 bases). CDR1 SGHRS and CDR2 YFSETQ come from the germline V gene. CDR3 length equals 15 residues. With 0 bases removed from V and 0 bases from J, the gap between germline ends came to 9 bases. The CDR3 region is CASSLGTTNQETQYF. The DNA for the CDR3 is TGCGCCAGCAGCTTGGGGACTACCAACCAAGAGACCCAGTACTTC.

At least ten counts were recorded for this clonotype. This chain links TRBV7-9 with TRBJ2-7, with D possibly matching TRBD1 (7 bases). The V gene's germline CDR1 is SEHNR and CDR2 FQNEAQ (reference sequence). This CDR3 is 14 amino acids long. The V gene lost 6 bases and the J gene lost 5 bases, with 17 bases spanning the gap. In nucleotides, the CDR3 is TGTGCCAGCAGTTTTACAGGAGGGGGCCACGAGCAGTACTTC. It specifies CASSFTGGGHEQYF.

This clonotype came up a few times. V and J are TRBV5-1 and TRBJ1-2; no firm D call. Germline CDR1 SGHRS, CDR2 YFSETQ. This CDR3 contains 15 residues. V lost 4 bases and J lost 3, with 16 bases in between. CDR3 protein: CASSIPGGRDYGYTF. In nucleotides, the CDR3 is TGCGCCAGCAGCATCCCCGGCGGTAGGGACTATGGCTACACCTTC.